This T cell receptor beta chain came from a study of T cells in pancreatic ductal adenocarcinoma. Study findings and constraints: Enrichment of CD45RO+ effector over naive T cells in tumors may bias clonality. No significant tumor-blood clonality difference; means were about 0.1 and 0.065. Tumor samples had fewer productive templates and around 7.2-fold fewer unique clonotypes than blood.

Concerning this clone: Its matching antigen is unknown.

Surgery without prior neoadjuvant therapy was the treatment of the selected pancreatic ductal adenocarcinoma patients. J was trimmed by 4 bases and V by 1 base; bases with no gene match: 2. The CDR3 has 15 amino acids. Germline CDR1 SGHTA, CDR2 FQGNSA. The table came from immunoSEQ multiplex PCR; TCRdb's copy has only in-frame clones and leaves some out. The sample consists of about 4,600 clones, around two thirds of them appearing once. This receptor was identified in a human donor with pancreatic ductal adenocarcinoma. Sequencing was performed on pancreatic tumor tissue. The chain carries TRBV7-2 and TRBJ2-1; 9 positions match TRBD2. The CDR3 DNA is TGTGCCAGCAGCTTAGAGACTAGCGGTTACAATGAGCAGTTCTTC. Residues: CASSLETSGYNEQFF.